This T cell receptor beta chain was obtained from a study of blood T cells in healthy people across ages. The study's findings and limits: There were more naive CD4+ cells and higher diversity in long-lived donors than in aged donors.

As regards this clonotype: What it recognizes is unknown.

The germline gives CDR1 MNHEY, CDR2 SVGEGT. The CDR3 runs 16 residues. Trimming stripped 7 bases from V and 0 bases from J, with 18 bases between. Then a second PCR, running roughly 7 to 11 cycles, was carried out with a sample-barcoded 5' primer and a J-beta primer mix. TCRdb passed the 5' RACE reads through MiXCR, listing each CDR3 protein once. The sample has around 800,000 distinct CDR3 sequences, approximately 67% seen once. The TCR sequence derives from a man aged 30 to 39 in good health. The chain has TRBV6-2 or TRBV6-3 and TRBJ1-2; D is possibly TRBD1 (6 bases). Material: blood. This chain's CDR3 is CASIPSDSLANYGYTF. The CDR3 DNA reads TGTGCCAGCATTCCATCGGACAGTCTAGCTAACTATGGCTACACCTTC.